Presented here are 25 T cell receptor beta chains from one specimen sequenced in a study of OX40 agonist ivuxolimab in advanced cancers. The assay was immunoSEQ multiplex PCR, and TCRdb's table has in-frame clones only and misses some. The repertoire includes about 66,000 clones, roughly nine tenths of them detected once, and approximately 0.3% sits in the top ten. The specimen comprised CD4+ or CD8+ T cells sorted from blood, sampled in a trial of the OX40 agonist ivuxolimab. These receptors were obtained from an adult with an advanced solid tumor such as melanoma, head and neck, liver or kidney cancer.

The chain uses TRBV5-4 and TRBJ1-4, with D possibly TRBD1 on 5 matching bases. From germline, CDR1 is SGHNT and CDR2 YYREEE (reference sequence). Between the trimmed V and J ends, which lost 3 bases and 5 bases, there was a span of 14 bases. This CDR3 comprises 15 residues. The CDR3 region is CASSWGRGGNEKLFF. In DNA form, the CDR3 reads TGTGCCAGCAGCTGGGGTAGGGGCGGGAATGAAAAACTGTTTTTT.

The gene calls are TRBV6-5 and TRBJ2-7; TRBD1 matches at 9 bases. V shed 2 bases, J shed 4 bases, and the junction held 6 bases outside the gene matches. Germline CDR1 MNHEY, CDR2 SVGAGI. This CDR3 is built from 15 residues. CDR3 region: CASSYRDREGYEQYF. Written as DNA, the CDR3 is TGTGCCAGCAGTTACCGGGACAGGGAAGGGTACGAGCAGTACTTC.

V gene TRBV6-6 combines with J gene TRBJ2-1, with TRBD1 matching over 8 bases. Germline CDR1 is MNHNY and CDR2 is SVGAGI (reference sequence). The CDR3 extends over 15 amino acids. Germline trimming cut 2 bases from V and 9 bases from J; bases unmatched to any gene: 9. CDR3 in DNA: TGTGCCAGCAGTTACGTGGGGCAGGGGGCAAGTGAGCAGTTCTTC. Translated: CASSYVGQGASEQFF.

The chain employs TRBV19 and TRBJ2-6; D not resolved. The CDR3 spans 18 residues. The V gene's germline CDR1 is LNHDA and CDR2 SQIVND (reference sequence). The ends were cut back, 3 bases at V and 0 bases at J, with 15 bases in the middle. CDR3 nucleotides: TGTGCCAGTAGTATTATCGGGCTCCCGAGCTCTGGGGCCAACGTCCTGACTTTC. Amino acids: CASSIIGLPSSGANVLTF.

The J gene is TRBJ2-1, the V gene TRBV7-2; weak D call: TRBD2 (5 bases). The CDR3 covers 13 residues. Germline values: CDR1 SGHTA, CDR2 FQGNSA. Trimming removed 3 bases at V and 3 bases at J, with 6 bases between. CDR3 DNA sequence: TGTGCCAGCAGCTTCGGGGTCTACAATGAGCAGTTCTTC. It is translated as CASSFGVYNEQFF.

The CDR3 spells CAISRVLAGENEQYF. The CDR3 DNA follows: TGTGCCATCAGCCGAGTACTAGCGGGAGAGAACGAGCAGTACTTC. The chain recombines TRBV10-3 with TRBJ2-7; 11 nucleotides agree with TRBD2. J gave up 5 bases and V 6 bases, and 9 bases lay outside the gene matches. Per germline, CDR1 ENHRY and CDR2 SYGVKD. The CDR3 totals 15 residues.

The rearrangement uses TRBV9 and TRBJ2-5, with 7 nucleotides matching TRBD2. Germline CDR1 and CDR2: SGDLS and YYNGEE. The ends lost 1 base at V and 5 bases at J; junction bases unmatched: 5. This CDR3 has 14 residues. CDR3 sequence: CASSVRGSYETQYF. For the CDR3, the DNA is TGTGCCAGCAGCGTACGCGGGAGCTATGAGACCCAGTACTTC.

As to this clone: This CDR3 is also generated by other DNA sequences in the sample. This chain connects TRBV23-1 to TRBJ1-2; the D gene is possibly TRBD1 (5 bases). TRBV23-1 is an ORF, with its function uncertain. V was shortened by 2 bases and J by 12 bases, with 16 bases between the two germline ends. CDR3 length: 13 residues. The CDR3 DNA reads TGCGCCAGCAGTCAAAACCGGGGCCAGGGCGACACCTTC. As protein: CASSQNRGQGDTF.

The chain couples TRBV5-1 to TRBJ2-6; D unclear. The CDR3 is made up of 14 amino acids. Trimming left V 1 base short and J 0 bases short, with 2 bases between. In germline, CDR1 is SGHRS, CDR2 YFSETQ. CDR3 nucleotide sequence: TGCGCCAGCAGCTTGTACTCTGGGGCCAACGTCCTGACTTTC. This sequence encodes CASSLYSGANVLTF.

This rearrangement joins TRBV4-1 to TRBJ1-4, with D possibly TRBD1 on 5 matching bases. Between the trimmed V and J ends, which lost 1 base and 3 bases, there was a span of 15 bases. The length of the CDR3 is 17 residues. Germline assignment: CDR1 MGHRA and CDR2 YSYEKL. CDR3 in DNA: TGCGCCAGCAGCCAAGCCGCGGGGCGGGGGTCTAATGAAAAACTGTTTTTT. Translation gives CASSQAAGRGSNEKLFF.

The chain uses TRBV18 and TRBJ1-1, with TRBD1 as a possible D gene (5 bases). V gave up 3 bases and J gave up 3 bases, with 11 bases separating them. Germline V gene lookup returns CDR1 KGHSH and CDR2 LQKENI. This CDR3 has 14 amino acids. The CDR3 reads CASSPQQGDTEAFF. The CDR3 nucleotides read TGTGCCAGCTCACCCCAGCAGGGTGACACTGAAGCTTTCTTT.

This clone showed up just a few times. The V call is TRBV6-5, the J call TRBJ2-1, with 10 bases that match TRBD2. Germline lookup yields CDR1 MNHEY and CDR2 SVGAGI. This CDR3 has 15 amino acids. Trimming cost V 5 bases and J 0 bases; bases outside gene matches: 1. The chain's CDR3 is CASSASGSSYNEQFF. The DNA for the CDR3 is TGTGCCAGCAGTGCTAGCGGGAGCTCCTACAATGAGCAGTTCTTC.

The rearrangement uses TRBV5-1 and TRBJ2-7; possible D gene TRBD1, 6 bases. The CDR3 runs 13 residues. Per the germline V gene, CDR1 is SGHRS and CDR2 is YFSETQ. Trimming pared 0 bases from V and 3 bases from J, leaving 7 bases between. For the CDR3, the DNA is TGCGCCAGCAGCTTGGTGGACAGCTACGAGCAGTACTTC. Residues: CASSLVDSYEQYF.

The gene calls are TRBV5-6 and TRBJ2-4; D is possibly TRBD1 (5 bases). CDR1 and CDR2 from the germline V gene are SGHDT and YYEEEE. Trimming cost V 0 bases and J 4 bases, with 14 bases left between them. This CDR3 is 16 amino acids long. The chain's CDR3 is CASSLEGLWGKNIQYF. In DNA, the CDR3 is TGTGCCAGCAGCTTGGAGGGGCTCTGGGGAAAAAACATTCAGTACTTC.

This clone was detected once. The chain combines TRBV5-1 with TRBJ1-1; D is undetermined. Trimming stripped 2 bases from V and 0 bases from J, with 14 bases between. From germline, CDR1 is SGHRS and CDR2 YFSETQ. CDR3 length equals 16 residues. In nucleotides, the CDR3 is TGCGCCAGCAGCTTCGTGGCCAGCGGAGTGAACACTGAAGCTTTCTTT. Translated: CASSFVASGVNTEAFF.

This chain connects TRBV9 to TRBJ1-6, with 9 bases that match TRBD1. V lost 4 bases, J lost 10 bases, and 6 bases stayed unmatched. The CDR3 has 14 amino acids. Per the germline V gene, CDR1 is SGDLS and CDR2 is YYNGEE. The CDR3 protein is CASSTGTGISPLHF. The CDR3 DNA reads as TGTGCCAGCAGCACCGGGACAGGGATATCACCCCTCCACTTT.

The sample holds one count of this clone. The V and J genes are TRBV2 and TRBJ2-5, with D possibly being TRBD1 or TRBD2 (5 bases each). This CDR3 has 15 amino acids. The V gene lost 6 bases and the J gene lost 1 base, with 15 bases spanning the gap. Per germline, CDR1 SNHLY and CDR2 FYNNEI. The CDR3 protein is CASSYGTLSQETQYF. CDR3 bases: TGTGCCAGCAGCTATGGGACCCTGTCCCAAGAGACCCAGTACTTC.

This clone appeared once. J is TRBJ2-7 and V is TRBV28, with D possibly matching TRBD2 (6 bases). V lost 3 bases and J 3 bases, leaving 12 bases between the germline ends. The CDR3 is made up of 14 amino acids. Germline CDR1 reads MDHEN; CDR2 reads SYDVKM. CDR3 coding DNA: TGTGCCAGCAGTTTTGGAGGGACTTTCTACGAGCAGTACTTC. As protein: CASSFGGTFYEQYF.

This clone has only a few counts. V and J are TRBV27 and TRBJ1-1, with D possibly TRBD1 on 5 matching bases. Per the germline V gene, CDR1 is MNHEY and CDR2 is SMNVEV (reference sequence). Between the trimmed V and J ends, which lost 3 bases and 7 bases, there was a span of 15 bases. The CDR3 sequence is 14 residues long. Here the CDR3 DNA reads TGTGCCAGCAGTTTCAGACGACAGAGGAATGAAGCTTTCTTT. Translated, it gives CASSFRRQRNEAFF.

The rearrangement links TRBV15 to TRBJ2-3, with unresolved D. The germline gives CDR1 LNHNV, CDR2 YYDKDF (reference sequence). V shed 0 bases and J shed 0 bases, with 7 bases lying between them. The CDR3 has 15 residues. CDR3 DNA sequence: TGTGCCACCAGCAGAGATATCGCTAGCACAGATACGCAGTATTTT. It encodes CATSRDIASTDTQYF.

The genes are TRBV7-9 and TRBJ2-1; 13 bases are a match to TRBD2. CDR1 is SEHNR and CDR2 is FQNEAQ in the germline V gene (reference sequence). The CDR3 runs to 15 residues. Trimming took 6 bases from V and 8 from J; bases not matched to a gene: 7. CDR3 nucleotide sequence: TGTGCCAGCAGTCCACTAGCGGGAGGGCTCGATGAGCAGTTCTTC. Residues: CASSPLAGGLDEQFF.

J is TRBJ1-2 and V is TRBV19; D might be TRBD1 (5 bases). The CDR3 consists of 13 residues. The germline CDR1 and CDR2 sequences are LNHDA and SQIVND (reference sequence). Trimming took 2 bases from V and 5 from J, leaving 9 bases between them. The CDR3 loop is CASSIQGSYGYTF. The CDR3 DNA sequence: TGTGCCAGTAGTATACAGGGTAGTTATGGCTACACCTTC.

V gene TRBV2 combines with J gene TRBJ2-3; the match to TRBD2 covers 11 bases. V lost 5 bases to trimming and J lost 0 bases; unmatched junction nucleotides: 16. The CDR3 is made up of 20 amino acids. CDR1 SNHLY and CDR2 FYNNEI come from the germline V gene. This CDR3 is CASSREVPRRLAGSTDTQYF. The CDR3 DNA follows: TGTGCCAGCAGTCGGGAGGTTCCCCGAAGACTAGCGGGAAGCACAGATACGCAGTATTTT.

The CDR3 coding sequence is TGTGCCAGCAGTGAAGGGGGCAGGGCGGGCCAAGAGACCCAGTACTTC. It translates to CASSEGGRAGQETQYF. The rearrangement uses TRBV25-1 and TRBJ2-5, with D possibly TRBD1 on 6 matching bases. Between the trimmed V and J ends, which lost 2 bases and 1 base, there was a span of 14 bases. CDR1 and CDR2 from the germline V gene are MGHDK and SYGVNS. CDR3 length equals 16 residues.

In this sample, this clone turned up a few times. The chain combines TRBV11-1 with TRBJ2-7; D is undetermined. The CDR3 extends over 12 amino acids. The V gene's germline CDR1 is SGHAT and CDR2 FQDESV (reference sequence). Trimming cost V 8 bases and J 1 base, with 9 bases left between them. The CDR3 loop is CASSGRSYEQYF. The CDR3 coding sequence is TGTGCCAGCTCCGGCCGTTCCTACGAGCAGTACTTC.